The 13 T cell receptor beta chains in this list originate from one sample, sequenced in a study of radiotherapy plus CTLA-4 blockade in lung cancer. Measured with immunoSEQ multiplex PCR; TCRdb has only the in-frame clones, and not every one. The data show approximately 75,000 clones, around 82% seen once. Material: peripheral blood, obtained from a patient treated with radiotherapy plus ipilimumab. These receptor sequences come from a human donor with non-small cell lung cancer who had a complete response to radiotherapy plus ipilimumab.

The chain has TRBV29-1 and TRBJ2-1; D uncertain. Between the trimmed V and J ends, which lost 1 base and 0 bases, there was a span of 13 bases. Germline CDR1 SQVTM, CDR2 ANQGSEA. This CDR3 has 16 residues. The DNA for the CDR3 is TGCAGCGTTGAAGGTGGCGCGGTTAACTCCTACAATGAGCAGTTCTTC. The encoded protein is CSVEGGAVNSYNEQFF.

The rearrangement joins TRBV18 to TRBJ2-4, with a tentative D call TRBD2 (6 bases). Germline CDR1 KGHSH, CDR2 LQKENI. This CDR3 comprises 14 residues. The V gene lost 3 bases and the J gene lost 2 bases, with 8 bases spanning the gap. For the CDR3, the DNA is TGTGCCAGCTCACCTCGGGACTCCAAAAACATTCAGTACTTC. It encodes CASSPRDSKNIQYF.

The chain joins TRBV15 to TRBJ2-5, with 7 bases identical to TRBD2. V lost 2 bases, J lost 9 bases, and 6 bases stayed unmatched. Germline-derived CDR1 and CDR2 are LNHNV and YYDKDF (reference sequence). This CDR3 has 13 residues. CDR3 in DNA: TGTGCCACCAGCAGAACCTCCGCGGGAGCCCAGTACTTC. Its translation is CATSRTSAGAQYF.

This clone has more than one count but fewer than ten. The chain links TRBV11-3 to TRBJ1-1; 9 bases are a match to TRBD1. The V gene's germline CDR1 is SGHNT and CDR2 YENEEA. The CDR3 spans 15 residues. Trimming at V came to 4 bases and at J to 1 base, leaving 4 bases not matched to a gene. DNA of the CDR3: TGTGCCAGCAGCTCGAAGACAGGGGGGAACACTGAAGCTTTCTTT. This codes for CASSSKTGGNTEAFF.

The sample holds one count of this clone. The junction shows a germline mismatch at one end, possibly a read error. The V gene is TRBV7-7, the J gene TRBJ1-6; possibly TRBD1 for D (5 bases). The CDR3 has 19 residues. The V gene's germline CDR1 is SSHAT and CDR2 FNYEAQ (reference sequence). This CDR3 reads CASSPIGRGWGAWNSPLHF. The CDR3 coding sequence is TGTGCTAGCAGCCCCATAGGGCGAGGATGGGGCGCTTGGAATTCACCCCTCCACTTT.

The chain's CDR3 is CASSLGPRGTNQPQHF. The CDR3 DNA sequence: TGTGCCAGCAGCTTAGGGCCCCGAGGGACCAATCAGCCCCAGCATTTT. The V and J genes are TRBV7-8 and TRBJ1-5; perhaps TRBD1 as D (5 bases). The CDR3 runs to 16 residues. V shed 1 base and J shed 3 bases, with 13 bases lying between them. Germline assignment: CDR1 SGHVS and CDR2 FQNEAQ.

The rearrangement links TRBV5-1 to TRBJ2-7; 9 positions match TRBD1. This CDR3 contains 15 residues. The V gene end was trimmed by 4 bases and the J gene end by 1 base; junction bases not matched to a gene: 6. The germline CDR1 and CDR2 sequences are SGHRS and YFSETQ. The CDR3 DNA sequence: TGCGCCAGCAGCGTGACAGGGGGTTCGTCCTACGAGCAGTACTTC. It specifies CASSVTGGSSYEQYF.

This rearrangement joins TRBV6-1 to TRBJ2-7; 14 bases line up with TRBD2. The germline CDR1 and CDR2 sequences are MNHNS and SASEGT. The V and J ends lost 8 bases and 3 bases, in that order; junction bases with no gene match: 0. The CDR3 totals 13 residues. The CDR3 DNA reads TGTGCCAGCGGACTAGCGGGAGGCTACGAGCAGTACGTC. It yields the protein CASGLAGGYEQYV.

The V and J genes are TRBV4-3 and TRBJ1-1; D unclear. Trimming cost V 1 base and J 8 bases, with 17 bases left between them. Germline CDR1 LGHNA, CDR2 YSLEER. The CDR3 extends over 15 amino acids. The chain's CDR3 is CASSQVSAGDREAFF. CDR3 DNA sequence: TGCGCCAGCAGCCAAGTCTCCGCGGGAGACCGGGAAGCTTTCTTT.

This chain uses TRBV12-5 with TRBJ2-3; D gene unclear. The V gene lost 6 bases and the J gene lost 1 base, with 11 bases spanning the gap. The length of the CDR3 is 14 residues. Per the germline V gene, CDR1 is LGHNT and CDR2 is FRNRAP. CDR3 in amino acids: CASGRNLGTDTQYF. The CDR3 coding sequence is TGTGCTAGTGGACGGAACCTGGGCACAGATACGCAGTATTTT.

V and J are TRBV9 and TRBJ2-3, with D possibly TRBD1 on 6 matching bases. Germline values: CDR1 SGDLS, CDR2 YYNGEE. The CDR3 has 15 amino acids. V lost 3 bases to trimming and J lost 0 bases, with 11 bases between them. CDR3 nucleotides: TGTGCCAGCAGCGCACAGGGCTCCAGCACAGATACGCAGTATTTT. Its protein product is CASSAQGSSTDTQYF.

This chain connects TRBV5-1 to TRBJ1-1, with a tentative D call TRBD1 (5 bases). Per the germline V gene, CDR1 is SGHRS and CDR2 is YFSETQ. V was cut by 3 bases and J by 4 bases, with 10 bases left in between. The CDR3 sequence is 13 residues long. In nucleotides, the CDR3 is TGCGCCAGCAGCTGGGGGGTTGGCACTGAAGCTTTCTTT. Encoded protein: CASSWGVGTEAFF.

The CDR3 spells CSVEGDTNEQYF. The CDR3 DNA reads TGCAGCGTTGAAGGGGACACCAACGAGCAGTACTTC. V usage is TRBV29-1 and J usage is TRBJ2-7; D is possibly TRBD1 (6 bases). Between the trimmed V and J ends, which lost 1 base and 5 bases, there was a span of 9 bases. CDR3 length equals 12 residues. CDR1 and CDR2 (germline): SQVTM, ANQGSEA.